This TCR beta chain was retrieved from a study of shared clonotypes between healthy human individuals. Per sorted-subset replicate PCR, input was 150 to 250 ng DNA, representing about 32,000 T cell genomes. The protocol was immunoSEQ multiplex PCR, while the TCRdb copy is restricted to in-frame clones and leaves out a portion. The sample contains over 2 million clones, approximately 90% of which appear only once. The germline V gene encodes CDR1 ENHRY and CDR2 SYGVKD. V was cut by 0 bases and J by 4 bases, with 9 bases left in between. There are 14 residues in the CDR3. V usage is TRBV10-3 and J usage is TRBJ1-2; no clear D. The sequence was collected from a man younger than 35 in good health. Some clones in this sample may be carry-over from other donors' samples. Material for sequencing was naive CD4+ T cells from PBMCs. Specified subset: CD45RA+ positively selected. CDR3 amino acids: CAISESGSLYGYTF. The CDR3 DNA reads TGTGCCATCAGTGAGTCGGGGAGCCTCTATGGCTACACCTTC.